Presented here are 3 T cell receptor beta chains from one specimen sequenced in a study of sequential checkpoint blockade in melanoma. Treatment of the sample: randomized to nivolumab then ipilimumab (arm A) or the reverse (arm B). Method: immunoSEQ multiplex PCR; TCRdb's copy keeps in-frame clones and lacks some. The sample contains some 30,000 clones, about 88% of which appear only once. The material was CD8+ T cells sorted from blood (inferred from file names), obtained from a patient given nivolumab and ipilimumab in sequence. Receptors originate from a human donor with melanoma.

The genes are TRBV27 and TRBJ1-5; TRBD1 aligns across 8 bases. Losses at the gene ends were 5 bases for V and 6 bases for J; bases not matched to a gene: 12. The CDR3 totals 16 residues. The V gene's germline CDR1 is MNHEY and CDR2 SMNVEV (reference sequence). CDR3 residues: CASSPVRQGMGQPQHF. The CDR3 nucleotides are TGTGCCAGCAGTCCGGTACGACAGGGGATGGGTCAGCCCCAGCATTTT.

This clone was picked up one time. The genes are TRBV15 and TRBJ2-1; 7 bases map to TRBD2. The CDR3 loop spans 16 amino acids. In germline, CDR1 is LNHNV, CDR2 YYDKDF (reference sequence). The V gene end was trimmed by 0 bases and the J gene end by 4 bases; junction bases not matched to a gene: 6. DNA for the CDR3: TGTGCCACCAGCAGAGATCCTGGGGGGGGGTACAATGAGCAGTTCTTC. Encoded protein: CATSRDPGGGYNEQFF.

V usage is TRBV7-3 and J usage is TRBJ2-1; D is uncertain. Germline CDR1 reads SGHTA; CDR2 reads FQGTGA. Trimming removed 3 bases at V and 4 bases at J, with 10 bases between. This CDR3 has 14 residues. Here the CDR3 DNA reads TGTGCCAGCAGCTTCGGGTCCGATTACAATGAGCAGTTCTTC. It encodes CASSFGSDYNEQFF.